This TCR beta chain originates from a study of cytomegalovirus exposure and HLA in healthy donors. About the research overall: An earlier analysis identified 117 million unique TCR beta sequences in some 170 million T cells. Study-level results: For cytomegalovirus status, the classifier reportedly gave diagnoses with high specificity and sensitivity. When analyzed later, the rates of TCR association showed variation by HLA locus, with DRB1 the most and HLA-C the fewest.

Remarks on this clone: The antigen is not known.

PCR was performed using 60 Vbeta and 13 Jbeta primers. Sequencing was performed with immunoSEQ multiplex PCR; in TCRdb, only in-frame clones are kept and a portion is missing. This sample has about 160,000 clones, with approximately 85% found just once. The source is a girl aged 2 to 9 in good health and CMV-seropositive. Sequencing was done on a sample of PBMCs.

CDR3 in DNA: TGTGCCTGGAGCTCCTCGGTCCCCGAGCAGTACTTC. This codes for CAWSSSVPEQYF. This sequence joins TRBV30 and TRBJ2-5; D unresolved. The J call is uncertain, as TRBJ2-7 better fits the DNA end. There are 12 residues in the CDR3. Looked up from germline, CDR1 is GTSNPN and CDR2 is SVGIG (reference sequence).